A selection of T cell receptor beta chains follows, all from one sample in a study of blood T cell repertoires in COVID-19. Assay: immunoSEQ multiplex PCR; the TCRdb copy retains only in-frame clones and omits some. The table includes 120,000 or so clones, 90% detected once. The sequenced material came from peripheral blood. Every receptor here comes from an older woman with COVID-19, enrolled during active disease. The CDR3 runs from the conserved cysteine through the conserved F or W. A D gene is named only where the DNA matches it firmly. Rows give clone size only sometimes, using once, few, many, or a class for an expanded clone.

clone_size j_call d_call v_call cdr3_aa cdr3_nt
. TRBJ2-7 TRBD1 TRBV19 CASTPRGFEGEDEQYF TGTGCCAGTACCCCCAGGGGGTTCGAGGGTGAGGACGAGCAGTACTTC
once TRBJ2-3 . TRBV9 CASSGRVLSTDTQYF TGTGCCAGCAGCGGACGGGTTCTAAGCACAGATACGCAGTATTTT
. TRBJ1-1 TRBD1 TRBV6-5 CASSYGTGVLYTEAFF TGTGCCAGCAGTTACGGGACAGGAGTTCTATACACTGAAGCTTTCTTT
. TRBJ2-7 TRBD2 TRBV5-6 CASSPSGGEIEQYF TGTGCCAGCAGCCCCTCGGGGGGGGAGATCGAGCAGTACTTC
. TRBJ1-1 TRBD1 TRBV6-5 CASTTGVFDTEAFF TGTGCCAGCACCACAGGGGTGTTTGACACTGAAGCTTTCTTT
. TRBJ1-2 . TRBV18 CASSPERRLGSYGYTF TGTGCCAGCTCACCGGAACGGCGTCTGGGCTCCTATGGCTACACCTTC
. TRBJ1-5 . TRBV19 CASTGGAQPQHF TGTGCCAGTACGGGGGGAGCTCAGCCCCAGCATTTT
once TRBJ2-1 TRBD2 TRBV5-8 CASSLERGSYNEQFF TGTGCCAGCAGCTTGGAGCGGGGCTCCTACAATGAGCAGTTCTTC
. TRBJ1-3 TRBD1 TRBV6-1 CASSDHRGTGNTIYF TGTGCCAGCAGTGACCACAGGGGGACTGGAAACACCATATATTTT
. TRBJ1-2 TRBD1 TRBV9 CASSVATGGYGYTF TGTGCCAGCAGCGTAGCGACAGGGGGCTATGGCTACACCTTC
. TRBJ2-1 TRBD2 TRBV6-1 CASSESGGSYNEQFF TGTGCCAGCAGTGAAAGCGGGGGCTCCTACAATGAGCAGTTCTTC
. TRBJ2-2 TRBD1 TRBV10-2 CASRQGARGTGELFF TGCGCCAGCAGACAGGGGGCCCGGGGTACCGGGGAGCTGTTTTTT
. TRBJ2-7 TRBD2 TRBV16 CASSQSGGRNEQYF TGTGCCAGCAGCCAATCGGGAGGGCGAAACGAGCAGTACTTC
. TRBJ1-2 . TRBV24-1 CATSDHGTHQLYGYTF TGTGCCACCAGTGACCACGGGACTCACCAGCTCTATGGCTACACCTTC
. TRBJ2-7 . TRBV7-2 CASSLAPGRAYEQYF TGTGCCAGCAGCCTCGCCCCCGGGAGAGCCTACGAGCAGTACTTC
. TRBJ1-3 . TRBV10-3 CAISGAVGSGNTIYF TGTGCCATCAGTGGGGCCGTCGGTTCTGGAAACACCATATATTTT
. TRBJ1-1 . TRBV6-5 CASSYSRGATEAFF TGTGCCAGCAGTTACAGCCGGGGGGCCACTGAAGCTTTCTTT
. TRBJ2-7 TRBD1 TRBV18 CASSPRQGNEQYF TGTGCCAGCTCACCCAGACAGGGGAACGAGCAGTACTTC
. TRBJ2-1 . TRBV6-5 CASSRQGLASNEQFF TGTGCCAGCAGTAGACAAGGACTCGCCTCCAATGAGCAGTTCTTC
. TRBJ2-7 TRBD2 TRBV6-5 CASSYTSGGAYEQYF TGTGCCAGCAGTTACACTAGCGGGGGGGCCTACGAGCAGTACTTC
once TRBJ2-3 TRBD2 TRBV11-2 CASSWRGRGGTDTQYF TGTGCCAGCAGCTGGCGGGGGAGGGGAGGCACAGATACGCAGTATTTT
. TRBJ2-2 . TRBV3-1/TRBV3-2 CASSQDLLANTGELFF TGTGCCAGCAGCCAAGATTTACTGGCGAACACCGGGGAGCTGTTTTTT
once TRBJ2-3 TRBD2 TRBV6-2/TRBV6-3 CASSPTLQRGGTDTQYF TGTGCCAGCAGCCCTACCCTCCAGCGGGGGGGCACAGATACGCAGTATTTT
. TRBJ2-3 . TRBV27 CASSLSTGTGTQYF TGTGCCAGCAGTTTATCGACAGGTACTGGGACGCAGTATTTT
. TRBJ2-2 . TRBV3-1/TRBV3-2 CASSGLSNTGELFF TGTGCCAGCAGCGGGCTCTCGAACACCGGGGAGCTGTTTTTT
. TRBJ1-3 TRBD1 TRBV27 CASSFGTGAGNTIYF TGTGCCAGCAGTTTCGGGACAGGGGCTGGAAACACCATATATTTT
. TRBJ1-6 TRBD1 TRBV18 CASSPGTGNSPLHF TGTGCCAGCTCACCAGGGACAGGAAATTCACCCCTCCACTTT
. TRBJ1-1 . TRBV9 CASSVYGGETEAFF TGTGCCAGCAGCGTATACGGGGGGGAGACTGAAGCTTTCTTT
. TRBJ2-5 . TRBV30 CAWGGARETQYF TGTGCCTGGGGGGGGGCCCGCGAGACCCAGTACTTC
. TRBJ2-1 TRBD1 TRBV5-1 CASSRGTGAGEQFF TGCGCCAGCAGCCGAGGGACAGGGGCCGGTGAGCAGTTCTTC
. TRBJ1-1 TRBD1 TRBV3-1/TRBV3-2 CASSLGTGGREAFF TGTGCCAGCAGCCTAGGGACAGGGGGCAGGGAAGCTTTCTTT
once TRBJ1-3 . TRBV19 CASSASLAWSGNTIYF TGTGCCAGTAGCGCTTCACTAGCCTGGTCTGGAAACACCATATATTTT
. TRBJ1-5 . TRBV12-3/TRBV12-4 CASSSGYNQPQHF TGTGCCAGCAGTTCAGGATACAATCAGCCCCAGCATTTT
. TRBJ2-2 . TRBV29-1 CSVTANSNTGELFF TGCAGCGTTACCGCTAACTCGAACACCGGGGAGCTGTTTTTT
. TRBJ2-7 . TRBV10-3 CAIGGSNSYEQYF TGTGCCATTGGCGGGTCAAACTCCTACGAGCAGTACTTC
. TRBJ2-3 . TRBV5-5 CASSSLTSTDTQYF TGTGCCAGCAGTTCACTAACTAGCACAGATACGCAGTATTTT
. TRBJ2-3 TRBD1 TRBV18 CASSQGQGEADTQYF TGTGCCAGCTCACAAGGACAGGGGGAGGCAGATACGCAGTATTTT
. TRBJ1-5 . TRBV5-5 CASSAQESNQPQHF TGTGCCAGCAGCGCCCAAGAGAGCAATCAGCCCCAGCATTTT
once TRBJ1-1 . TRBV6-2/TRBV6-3 CASSYTGRHTEAFF TGTGCCAGCAGTTACACAGGGCGGCACACTGAAGCTTTCTTT
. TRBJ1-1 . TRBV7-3 CASSSDRNTEAFF TGTGCCAGCAGCTCAGACAGAAACACTGAAGCTTTCTTT
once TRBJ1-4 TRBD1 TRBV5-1 CASRTGTGEGFGEKLFF TGCGCCAGCAGAACCGGGACAGGGGAAGGATTCGGCGAAAAACTGTTTTTT
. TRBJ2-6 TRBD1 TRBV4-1 CASSRGQGSTGANVLTF TGCGCCAGCAGCCGCGGACAGGGATCTACTGGGGCCAACGTCCTGACTTTC
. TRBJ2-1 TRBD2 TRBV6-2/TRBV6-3 CASSYSGGGYNEQFF TGTGCCAGCAGTTACTCTGGCGGGGGGTACAATGAGCAGTTCTTC
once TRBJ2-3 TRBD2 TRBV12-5 CASGPGLAGEADTQYF TGTGCTAGTGGTCCAGGACTAGCGGGGGAGGCAGATACGCAGTATTTT
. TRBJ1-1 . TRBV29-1 CSVVRQPNTEAFF TGCAGCGTTGTTCGACAGCCGAACACTGAAGCTTTCTTT
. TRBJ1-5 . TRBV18 CASSPRQSTSNQPQHF TGTGCCAGCTCACCCCGACAGTCGACTAGCAATCAGCCCCAGCATTTT
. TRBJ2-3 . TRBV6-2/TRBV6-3 CASSPGVATDTQYF TGTGCCAGCAGTCCCGGCGTAGCTACAGATACGCAGTATTTT
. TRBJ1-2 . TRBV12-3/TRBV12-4 CASSPLSQGGYTF TGTGCCAGCAGCCCCCTGTCCCAGGGTGGCTACACCTTC